This T cell receptor (beta chain) was recorded in a study of persistence of HIV-infected CD4 T cells. The libraries were made with immunoSEQ version 4 in survey mode. TCRdb's copy holds only in-frame clones and misses some; the assay was immunoSEQ multiplex PCR. Of more than 45,000 clones listed, approximately 72% are singletons. Lysates of CMV-infected fibroblasts at approximately 9.6 ug/mL stimulated these cells. CD40L/CD69 double-negative CD45RO-high memory CD4+ T cells were collected. This CDR3 has 18 amino acids. Trimming removed 2 bases from V and 2 bases from J; junction bases left unmatched: 10. Germline CDR1 is WSHSY and CDR2 is SAAADI. Only one count was recorded for this clone. Its antigen is unidentified.

The clonotype comes from an adult man with HIV who was CMV-seropositive. Sequenced material: CD4+ T cells sorted from PBMCs after roughly 18-hour stimulation, taken from a patient who received antiretroviral therapy. J is TRBJ2-5 and V is TRBV10-2; 11 bases are shared with TRBD1. CDR3 amino acids: CASSENAGTGGSQETQYF. CDR3 DNA sequence: TGCGCCAGCAGTGAGAATGCCGGGACAGGGGGTTCACAAGAGACCCAGTACTTC.